The clone carrying this T cell receptor (beta chain) was counted ten times or more. Its antigen is not identified. The unsorted libraries were made from 2 million PBMCs kept at -80 C. Trimming took 4 bases from V and 4 from J, leaving 12 bases between them. CDR1 KGHDR and CDR2 SFDVKD come from the germline V gene. This CDR3 has 14 residues. This specimen comes from a study of neurological immune-mediated disorders. TCRdb called the 5' RACE reads again in MiXCR, with one record for every CDR3 protein. The table lists about 50,000 distinct CDR3 sequences, about 9.4% of them singletons. Study-wide findings and caveats: No expanded-clone CDR3 amino acid sequence recurred across subjects, suggesting private TCR-beta repertoires.

The gene calls are TRBV24-1 and TRBJ2-5, with D perhaps matching TRBD2 (7 bases). Sample: PBMCs. The clonotype was recovered from a man aged 70-80 years with HTLV-1-associated myelopathy (HAM/TSP). The CDR3 nucleotides read TGTGCCACCAGTGAGCTGGGAGGGGGAGAGACCCAGTACTTC. Its protein is CATSELGGGETQYF.